This T cell receptor (beta chain) was captured by sequencing in a study of T-cell reconstitution after alpha-beta-depleted transplantation in children. V gave up 6 bases and J gave up 5 bases; unmatched junction bases: 9. This CDR3 spans 15 amino acids. Germline V gene data show CDR1 as SQVTM and CDR2 as ANQGSEA. Study results and limitations: Some patients' high day-60 TCRbeta diversity was attributed to recipient cells surviving conditioning. It was newly produced T cells that mostly accounted for T-cell counts and diversity one year after transplant. Several hundred expanded graft clones reportedly supplied alpha-beta T cells about two months after transplant.

The TCRbeta library incorporated unique molecular identifiers. TCRdb processed the PCR reads anew with MiXCR; each CDR3 protein has one entry. The repertoire holds 670,000 or so distinct CDR3 sequences, with around 13% as singletons. In its sample, this clonotype was seen many times. Its antigen is not identified. This TCR was recovered from a girl aged 2 to 9 with congenital amegakaryocytic thrombocytopenia, due to receive a stem cell transplant. V is TRBV29-1 and J is TRBJ2-7, with 14 bases fitting TRBD2. The input for sequencing was PBMCs, taken before TCRalphabeta/CD19-depleted stem cell transplant. CDR3 sequence: CSVAPGLAGVNEQYF. In DNA, the CDR3 is TGCAGCGTAGCTCCGGGACTAGCGGGAGTAAACGAGCAGTACTTC.